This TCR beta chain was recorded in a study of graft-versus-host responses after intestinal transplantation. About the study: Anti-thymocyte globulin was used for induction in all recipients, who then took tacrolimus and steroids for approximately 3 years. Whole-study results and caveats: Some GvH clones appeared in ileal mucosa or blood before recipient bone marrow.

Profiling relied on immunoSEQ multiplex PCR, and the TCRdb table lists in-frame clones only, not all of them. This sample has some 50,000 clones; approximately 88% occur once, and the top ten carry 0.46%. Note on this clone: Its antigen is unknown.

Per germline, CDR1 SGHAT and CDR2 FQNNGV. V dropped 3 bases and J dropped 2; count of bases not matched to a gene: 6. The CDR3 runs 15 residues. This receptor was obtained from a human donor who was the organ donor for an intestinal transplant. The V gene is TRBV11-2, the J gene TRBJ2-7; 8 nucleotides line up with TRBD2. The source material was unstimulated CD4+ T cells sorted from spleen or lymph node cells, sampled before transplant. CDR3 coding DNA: TGTGCCAGCAGCTTTACCGGGGGGGTCCCCTACGAGCAGTACTTC. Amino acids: CASSFTGGVPYEQYF.